This T cell receptor beta chain was observed in a study of shared clonotypes between healthy human individuals. Study in general: CD4 naive and CD4 memory each took three plates per donor, while CD8 naive took two and CD8 memory one. Study outcomes and limitations: Compared with memory subsets, naive subsets generally had larger estimated richness. Rarefaction showed that sequencing of sorted subsets was incomplete (despite large depth).

Unmatched junction bases numbered 5, after V lost 5 bases and J lost 4 bases. The CDR3 length is 15 residues. Germline V lookup: CDR1 SGHTA, CDR2 FQGNSA. Positive CCR7 selection of CD45RO-negative cells yielded the naive CD8 cells, and terminally differentiated effector memory CD45RA+ cells were excluded. The authors loaded 150 to 250 ng DNA, some 32,000 T cell genomes, into sorted-subset replicate PCRs. Libraries were prepared by immunoSEQ multiplex PCR; TCRdb keeps only in-frame clonotypes and omits some of them. The table includes approximately 650,000 clones, about 95% detected once. With respect to this clone: The antigen remains unidentified.

The rearrangement links TRBV7-2 to TRBJ2-2; 9 bases map to TRBD2. Sequencing was carried out using naive CD8+ T cells sorted from blood. The sequence was collected from a woman younger than 45 in good health. CDR3 protein: CASSLSGRPTGELFF. CDR3 bases: TGTGCCAGCAGCCTTAGCGGGAGACCCACCGGGGAGCTGTTTTTT. The whole variable domain, remainder taken from reference TRBV7-2 and TRBJ2-2, is GAGVSQSPSNKVTEKGKDVELRCDPISGHTALYWYRQSLGQGLEFLIYFQGNSAPDKSGLPSDRFSAERTGGSVSTLTIQRTQQEDSAVYLCASSLSGRPTGELFFGEGSRLTVL.